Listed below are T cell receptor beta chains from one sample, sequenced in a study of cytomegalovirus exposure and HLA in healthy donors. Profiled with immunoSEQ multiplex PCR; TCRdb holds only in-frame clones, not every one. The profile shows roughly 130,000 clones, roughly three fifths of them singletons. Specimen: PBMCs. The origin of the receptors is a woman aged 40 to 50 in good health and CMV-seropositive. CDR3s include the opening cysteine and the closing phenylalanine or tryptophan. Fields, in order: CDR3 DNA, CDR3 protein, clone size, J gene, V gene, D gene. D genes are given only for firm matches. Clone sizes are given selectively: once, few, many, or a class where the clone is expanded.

CDR3nt: TGTGCCAGCAGCTTAGCGGGGGAGGGCCGGGAGACCCAGTACTTC; CDR3aa: CASSLAGEGRETQYF; abundance: NA; j_gene: TRBJ2-5; v_gene: TRBV7-9; d_gene: TRBD2
CDR3nt: TGTGCCTGGATTAACAGGGGGCGTACTGAAGCTTTCTTT; CDR3aa: CAWINRGRTEAFF; abundance: NA; j_gene: TRBJ1-1; v_gene: TRBV30; d_gene: TRBD1
CDR3nt: TGTGCCAGCAGAGGGACAGGGGGCGAAGGCCGGCCCGGGGAGCTGTTTTTT; CDR3aa: CASRGTGGEGRPGELFF; abundance: NA; j_gene: TRBJ2-2; v_gene: TRBV28; d_gene: TRBD1
CDR3nt: TGTGCCAGCAGCCAGGGCCGGGGGAATCAGCCCCAGCATTTT; CDR3aa: CASSQGRGNQPQHF; abundance: NA; j_gene: TRBJ1-5; v_gene: TRBV7-9; d_gene: NA
CDR3nt: TGTGCCAGCAGCCACAGAGCCAAAAACATTCAGTACTTC; CDR3aa: CASSHRAKNIQYF; abundance: few; j_gene: TRBJ2-4; v_gene: TRBV7-9; d_gene: NA
CDR3nt: TGTGCCAGCAGTGAACACGGACAGGGGAAAGGAACTGAAGCTTTCTTT; CDR3aa: CASSEHGQGKGTEAFF; abundance: once; j_gene: TRBJ1-1; v_gene: TRBV6-1; d_gene: TRBD1
CDR3nt: TGTGCCAGCAGTTTAACAGGGGACACTGAAGCTTTCTTT; CDR3aa: CASSLTGDTEAFF; abundance: few; j_gene: TRBJ1-1; v_gene: TRBV27; d_gene: TRBD1
CDR3nt: TGTGCCAGCAGCCCGCAGGGGCTCTCCTACGAGCAGTACTTC; CDR3aa: CASSPQGLSYEQYF; abundance: few; j_gene: TRBJ2-7; v_gene: TRBV9; d_gene: NA
CDR3nt: TGTGCCAGCGAGGAGGGAGATAGCAATCAGCCCCAGCATTTT; CDR3aa: CASEEGDSNQPQHF; abundance: NA; j_gene: TRBJ1-5; v_gene: TRBV2; d_gene: NA
CDR3nt: TGTGCCAGCAGTGAAGCGCGGGCCGACTACGAGCAGTACTTC; CDR3aa: CASSEARADYEQYF; abundance: few; j_gene: TRBJ2-7; v_gene: TRBV6-1; d_gene: NA
CDR3nt: TGTGCCACCAACAGGGCCCCCTACGAGCAGTACTTC; CDR3aa: CATNRAPYEQYF; abundance: NA; j_gene: TRBJ2-7; v_gene: TRBV10-3; d_gene: NA
CDR3nt: TGCGCCAGCAGTTCCGGGACAGGGAGCCACGAGCAGTACTTC; CDR3aa: CASSSGTGSHEQYF; abundance: NA; j_gene: TRBJ2-7; v_gene: TRBV10-1; d_gene: TRBD1
CDR3nt: TGCGCCAGCAGCTTGGTTCGGGGGTACAATGAGCAGTTCTTC; CDR3aa: CASSLVRGYNEQFF; abundance: NA; j_gene: TRBJ2-1; v_gene: TRBV5-1; d_gene: NA
CDR3nt: TGTGCCACCCGGGGGGACAGCAATCAGCCCCAGCATTTT; CDR3aa: CATRGDSNQPQHF; abundance: NA; j_gene: TRBJ1-5; v_gene: TRBV15; d_gene: NA
CDR3nt: TGTGCCAGCAGCTTGGTGGAGGCCTCCTACGAGCAGTACTTC; CDR3aa: CASSLVEASYEQYF; abundance: NA; j_gene: TRBJ2-7; v_gene: TRBV7-2; d_gene: NA
CDR3nt: TGTGCCAGCACGAGTGGGGGGAGACTAGCTTCAGATACGCAGTATTTT; CDR3aa: CASTSGGRLASDTQYF; abundance: once; j_gene: TRBJ2-3; v_gene: TRBV2; d_gene: TRBD2
CDR3nt: TGTGCCAGCAGTTACTCAACAGGGTCTGAAGCTTTCTTT; CDR3aa: CASSYSTGSEAFF; abundance: few; j_gene: TRBJ1-1; v_gene: TRBV6-5; d_gene: NA
CDR3nt: TGCAGCGTTGCTTCCCAGGGTGCGTCTCAGCCCCAGCATTTT; CDR3aa: CSVASQGASQPQHF; abundance: NA; j_gene: TRBJ1-5; v_gene: TRBV29-1; d_gene: NA
CDR3nt: TGTGCCAGCAGCCCCGGGACTAGCGGGGGGGCCTTGGAGACCCAGTACTTC; CDR3aa: CASSPGTSGGALETQYF; abundance: NA; j_gene: TRBJ2-5; v_gene: TRBV9; d_gene: TRBD2
CDR3nt: TGTGCCAGCAGTACCCCAAGCGGGGGATACAATGAGCAGTTCTTC; CDR3aa: CASSTPSGGYNEQFF; abundance: NA; j_gene: TRBJ2-1; v_gene: TRBV6-5; d_gene: TRBD2
CDR3nt: TGTGCCAGCAGGGACAGGGAGTCTCAGCCCCAGCATTTT; CDR3aa: CASRDRESQPQHF; abundance: NA; j_gene: TRBJ1-5; v_gene: TRBV27; d_gene: TRBD1
CDR3nt: TGTGCCAGCAGCTTAGATCGGGGTACAGAACAGCCCCAGCATTTT; CDR3aa: CASSLDRGTEQPQHF; abundance: NA; j_gene: TRBJ1-5; v_gene: TRBV7-2; d_gene: NA
CDR3nt: TGCGCCAGCAGATCAAGCCCTAGCGGTAGAAGCACAGATACGCAGTATTTT; CDR3aa: CASRSSPSGRSTDTQYF; abundance: few; j_gene: TRBJ2-3; v_gene: TRBV4-1; d_gene: TRBD2
CDR3nt: TGTGCCAGCAGTTACCAGGATCACTCTGGAAACACCATATATTTT; CDR3aa: CASSYQDHSGNTIYF; abundance: NA; j_gene: TRBJ1-3; v_gene: TRBV6-5; d_gene: NA
CDR3nt: TGTGCCAGCAGTTTATTGCAGGGAAGACTGTTTTTT; CDR3aa: CASSLLQGRLFF; abundance: NA; j_gene: TRBJ1-4; v_gene: TRBV28; d_gene: NA
CDR3nt: TGTGCCAGCAGCCCAGGGGGACACGAGCAGTACTTC; CDR3aa: CASSPGGHEQYF; abundance: once; j_gene: TRBJ2-7; v_gene: TRBV14; d_gene: TRBD1
CDR3nt: TGTGCCAGCATAAGGGGGTACGAGCAGTACTTC; CDR3aa: CASIRGYEQYF; abundance: few; j_gene: TRBJ2-7; v_gene: TRBV7-9; d_gene: NA
CDR3nt: TGTGCCAGCAGCCTCCGGGACAGCTATGGCTACACCTTC; CDR3aa: CASSLRDSYGYTF; abundance: few; j_gene: TRBJ1-2; v_gene: TRBV7-3; d_gene: TRBD1
CDR3nt: TGTGCCAGCAGCTTAGTTCAGGGGTCCACTGAAGCTTTCTTT; CDR3aa: CASSLVQGSTEAFF; abundance: NA; j_gene: TRBJ1-1; v_gene: TRBV7-9; d_gene: NA
CDR3nt: TGCGCCAGCAGCTCCGGGTCTACCAATGAGCAGTTCTTC; CDR3aa: CASSSGSTNEQFF; abundance: NA; j_gene: TRBJ2-1; v_gene: TRBV5-1; d_gene: NA
CDR3nt: TGTGCCAGCAGCGTAGGGCGGGAGGGATACAATGAGCAGTTCTTC; CDR3aa: CASSVGREGYNEQFF; abundance: NA; j_gene: TRBJ2-1; v_gene: TRBV9; d_gene: TRBD2
CDR3nt: TGCAGCGTTGATCAGGGAACTGGGGCCAACGTCCTGACTTTC; CDR3aa: CSVDQGTGANVLTF; abundance: NA; j_gene: TRBJ2-6; v_gene: TRBV29-1; d_gene: NA
CDR3nt: TGTGCCAGCAGCTTAGGCCGTGGAGGACCTCACTATGGCTACACCTTC; CDR3aa: CASSLGRGGPHYGYTF; abundance: NA; j_gene: TRBJ1-2; v_gene: TRBV13; d_gene: NA
CDR3nt: TGTGCCAGCTCACCACAGAGGGCCCAGAACACTGAAGCTTTCTTT; CDR3aa: CASSPQRAQNTEAFF; abundance: NA; j_gene: TRBJ1-1; v_gene: TRBV18; d_gene: NA
CDR3nt: TGTGCCAGCAGTGCCGGGACAGGAGGGGATCAGCCCCAGCATTTT; CDR3aa: CASSAGTGGDQPQHF; abundance: NA; j_gene: TRBJ1-5; v_gene: TRBV6-1; d_gene: TRBD1
CDR3nt: TGTGCCAGCAGTTTAGCCGGGACAGGAAGGAATCAGCCCCAGCATTTT; CDR3aa: CASSLAGTGRNQPQHF; abundance: NA; j_gene: TRBJ1-5; v_gene: TRBV27; d_gene: TRBD1
CDR3nt: TGTGCCAGCAGTTACTCAGCCGCCATGAACACTGAAGCTTTCTTT; CDR3aa: CASSYSAAMNTEAFF; abundance: few; j_gene: TRBJ1-1; v_gene: TRBV6-5; d_gene: NA
CDR3nt: TGTGCCAGCAGTTGGAACAGGGCCATGAACACTGAAGCTTTCTTT; CDR3aa: CASSWNRAMNTEAFF; abundance: NA; j_gene: TRBJ1-1; v_gene: TRBV27; d_gene: NA
CDR3nt: TGTGCCAGTAGTATACTCGACTTCGCCCGACGGCATGGCTACACCTTC; CDR3aa: CASSILDFARRHGYTF; abundance: NA; j_gene: TRBJ1-2; v_gene: TRBV19; d_gene: NA
CDR3nt: TGTGCCACCAGGACAGGGGTACCCTCTGGGGCCAACGTCCTGACTTTC; CDR3aa: CATRTGVPSGANVLTF; abundance: NA; j_gene: TRBJ2-6; v_gene: TRBV5-4; d_gene: TRBD1
CDR3nt: TGTGCCAGTAGTATTACGGGACAGGGGGCGGTCTACGAGCAGTACTTC; CDR3aa: CASSITGQGAVYEQYF; abundance: NA; j_gene: TRBJ2-7; v_gene: TRBV19; d_gene: TRBD1
CDR3nt: TGTGCCAGCAAACGGGGGAACACCGGGGAGCTGTTTTTT; CDR3aa: CASKRGNTGELFF; abundance: NA; j_gene: TRBJ2-2; v_gene: TRBV14; d_gene: NA
CDR3nt: TGTGCCAGCAGCTTTCCAGGGACTCACCGTGAGCAGTTCTTC; CDR3aa: CASSFPGTHREQFF; abundance: NA; j_gene: TRBJ2-1; v_gene: TRBV7-9; d_gene: NA
CDR3nt: TGTGCCAGCAGACTACTCAAAGGGGCCCTCCACTTT; CDR3aa: CASRLLKGALHF; abundance: NA; j_gene: TRBJ1-6; v_gene: TRBV2; d_gene: NA
CDR3nt: TGCGCCAGCAGCTTGACTGCAACTAATGAAAAACTGTTTTTT; CDR3aa: CASSLTATNEKLFF; abundance: NA; j_gene: TRBJ1-4; v_gene: TRBV5-1; d_gene: NA